This T cell receptor beta chain was found in a study of cytomegalovirus exposure and HLA in healthy donors. With respect to this clone: The antigen is not known.

60 Vbeta and 13 Jbeta primers were used in PCR. Here immunoSEQ multiplex PCR was the method, and the copy in TCRdb shows in-frame clones only, minus some. The table gives about 140,000 clones; the top ten clones make up about 2.2% of it. Findings of the study overall: It was reportedly the case that the classifier diagnosed cytomegalovirus status with high specificity and sensitivity.

With V trimmed by 3 bases and J by 4 bases, 8 bases remained unmatched. From germline, CDR1 is KGHSH and CDR2 LQKENI. This CDR3 comprises 16 residues. The specimen was PBMCs. The TCR originated in a woman between 18 and 29 years old in good health and CMV-seronegative. The chain employs TRBV18 and TRBJ2-3; 9 bases align to TRBD1. CDR3 protein: CASSPTGTGIPDTQYF. The CDR3, as DNA: TGTGCCAGCTCACCTACCGGGACAGGGATCCCAGATACGCAGTATTTT.